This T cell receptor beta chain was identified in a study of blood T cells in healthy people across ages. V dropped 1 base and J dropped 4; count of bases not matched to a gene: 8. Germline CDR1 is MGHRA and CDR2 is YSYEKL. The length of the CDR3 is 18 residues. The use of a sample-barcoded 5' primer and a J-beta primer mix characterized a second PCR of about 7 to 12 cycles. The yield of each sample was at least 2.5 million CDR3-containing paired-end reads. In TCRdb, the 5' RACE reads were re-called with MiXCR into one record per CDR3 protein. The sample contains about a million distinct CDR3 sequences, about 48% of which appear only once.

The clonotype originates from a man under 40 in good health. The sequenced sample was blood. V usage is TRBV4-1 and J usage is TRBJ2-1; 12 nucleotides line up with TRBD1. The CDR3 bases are TGCGCCAGCAGCCAAGGGAGCAGGGGACAGGGGGCTTACAATGAGCAGTTCTTC. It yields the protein CASSQGSRGQGAYNEQFF.